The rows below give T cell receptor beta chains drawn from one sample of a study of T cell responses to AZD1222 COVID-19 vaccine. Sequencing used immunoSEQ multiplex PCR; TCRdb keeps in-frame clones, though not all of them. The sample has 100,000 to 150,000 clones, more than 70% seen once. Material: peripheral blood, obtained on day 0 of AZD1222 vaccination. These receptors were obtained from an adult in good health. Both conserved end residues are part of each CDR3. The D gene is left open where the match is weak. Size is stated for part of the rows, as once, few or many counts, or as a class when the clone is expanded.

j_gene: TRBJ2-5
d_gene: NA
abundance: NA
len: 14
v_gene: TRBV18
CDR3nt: TGTGCCAGCTCACCACCGTCAGGGAAAGAGACCCAGTACTTC
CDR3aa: CASSPPSGKETQYF

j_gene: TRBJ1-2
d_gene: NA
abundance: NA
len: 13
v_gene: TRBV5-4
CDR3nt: TGTGCCAGCAGCTTGGTGGGAAACTATGGCTACACCTTC
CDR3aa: CASSLVGNYGYTF

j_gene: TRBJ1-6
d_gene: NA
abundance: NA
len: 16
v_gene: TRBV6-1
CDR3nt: TGTGCCAGCAGTGAACCGACAGGCGTGCCGGTTTCACCCCTCCACTTT
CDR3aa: CASSEPTGVPVSPLHF

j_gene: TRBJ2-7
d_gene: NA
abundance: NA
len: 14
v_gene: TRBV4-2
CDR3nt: TGTGCCAGCAGCCAAGAGGCCAGTCTGTCCGAGCAGTACTTC
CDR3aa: CASSQEASLSEQYF

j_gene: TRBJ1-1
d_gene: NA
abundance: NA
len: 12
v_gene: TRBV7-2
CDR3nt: TGTGCCAGCAGCTTAGGGACGGGAAAAGCTTTCTTT
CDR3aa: CASSLGTGKAFF

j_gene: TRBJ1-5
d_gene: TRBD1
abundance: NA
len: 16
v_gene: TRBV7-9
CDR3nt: TGTGCCAGCAGCTTAGGGGGACAGGGCCCGCATCAGCCCCAGCATTTT
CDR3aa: CASSLGGQGPHQPQHF

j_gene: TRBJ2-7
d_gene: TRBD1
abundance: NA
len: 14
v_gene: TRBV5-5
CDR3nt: TGTGCCAGCAGCCACGGGACAGGGGGTCAGGAGCAGTACTTC
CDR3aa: CASSHGTGGQEQYF

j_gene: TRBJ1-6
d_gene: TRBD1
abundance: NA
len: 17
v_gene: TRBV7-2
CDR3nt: TGTGCCAGCAGCTTGGACAGGGGTGTCTTTGAGAGTTCACCCCTCCACTTT
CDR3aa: CASSLDRGVFESSPLHF

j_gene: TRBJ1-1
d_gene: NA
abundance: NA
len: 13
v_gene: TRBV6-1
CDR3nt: TGTGCCAGCAGTGAAAACGGAGCCACTGAAGCTTTCTTT
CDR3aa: CASSENGATEAFF

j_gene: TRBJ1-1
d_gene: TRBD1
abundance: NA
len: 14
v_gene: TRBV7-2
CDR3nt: TGTGCCAGCAGCTTAGCGGGACAGGTCCCTAGGGCTTTCTTT
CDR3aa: CASSLAGQVPRAFF

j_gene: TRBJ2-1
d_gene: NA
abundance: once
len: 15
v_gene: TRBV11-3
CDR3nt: TGTGCCAGCAGCCGCCGCAACAGGGACTTCAATGAGCAGTTCTTC
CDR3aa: CASSRRNRDFNEQFF

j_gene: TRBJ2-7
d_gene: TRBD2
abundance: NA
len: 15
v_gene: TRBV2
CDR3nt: TGTGCCAGCAGACCGGGACTAGCGGTAACCTACGAGCAGTACTTC
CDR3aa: CASRPGLAVTYEQYF

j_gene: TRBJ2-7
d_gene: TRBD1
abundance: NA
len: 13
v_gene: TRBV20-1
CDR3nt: TGCAGTGCTAGTGAGGACAGGACCTACGAGCAGTACTTC
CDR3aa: CSASEDRTYEQYF

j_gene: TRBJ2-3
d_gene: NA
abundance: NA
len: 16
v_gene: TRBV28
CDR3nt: TGTGCCAGCAGTTGGGACTTCTTGTCTAGCACAGATACGCAGTATTTT
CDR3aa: CASSWDFLSSTDTQYF

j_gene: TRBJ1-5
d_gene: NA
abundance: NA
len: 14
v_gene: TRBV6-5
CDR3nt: TGTGCCAGCAGTCCTGAGAGAATGAATCAGCCCCAGCATTTT
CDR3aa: CASSPERMNQPQHF

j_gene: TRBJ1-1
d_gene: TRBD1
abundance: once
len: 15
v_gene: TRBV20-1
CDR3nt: TGCAGTGCTAGTTTTTTACAGGGGGGAAACACTGAAGCTTTCTTT
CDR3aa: CSASFLQGGNTEAFF

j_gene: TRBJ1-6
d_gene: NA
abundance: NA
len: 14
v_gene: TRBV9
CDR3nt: TGTGCCAGCAGCCAGCCGGGAACCTTCTCACCCCTCCACTTT
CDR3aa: CASSQPGTFSPLHF